Following are 6 T cell receptor beta chains from one sample sequenced in a study of OX40 agonist ivuxolimab in advanced cancers. The method was immunoSEQ multiplex PCR; TCRdb's version includes in-frame clones alone and lacks a portion of them. The table records about 60,000 clones, roughly 89% of them present only once. This specimen was CD4+ or CD8+ T cells sorted from blood, taken in a trial of the OX40 agonist ivuxolimab. The receptors were gathered from an adult with an advanced solid tumor such as melanoma, head and neck, liver or kidney cancer.

This rearrangement joins TRBV9 to TRBJ2-2, with D perhaps being TRBD1 or TRBD2 (6 bases each). CDR1 and CDR2 from the germline V gene are SGDLS and YYNGEE. The germline V and J ends were trimmed by 3 bases and 4 bases, with 19 bases remaining between them. The length of the CDR3 is 17 residues. In DNA form, the CDR3 reads TGTGCCAGCAGCGCTAGTCGGGGGCGTACGGCCACCGGGGAGCTGTTTTTT. Translating gives CASSASRGRTATGELFF.

The V call is TRBV5-4, the J call TRBJ2-5; no firm D call. The DNA end lines up better with TRBJ2-7; the J call may be wrong. The CDR3 length is 14 residues. CDR1 SGHNT and CDR2 YYREEE come from the germline V gene (reference sequence). CDR3: CASSSNPGPYEQYF. The DNA for the CDR3 is TGTGCCAGCAGCTCCAACCCAGGCCCCTACGAGCAGTACTTC.

J is TRBJ2-3 and V is TRBV10-2; possible D gene TRBD1, 6 bases. Trimming shortened V by 8 bases and J by 6 bases, and 9 bases separated the two germline ends. Per the germline V gene, CDR1 is WSHSY and CDR2 is SAAADI. The CDR3 has 11 amino acids. CDR3 region: CASQRGDTQYF. CDR3 nucleotide sequence: TGCGCCAGCCAGAGGGGGGATACGCAGTATTTT.

CDR3 amino acids: CASSQEPGFYGYTF. As DNA, the CDR3 is TGCGCCAGCAGCCAAGAGCCAGGGTTTTACGGCTACACCTTC. The chain recombines TRBV4-1 with TRBJ1-2; D might be TRBD1 (5 bases). Germline assignment: CDR1 MGHRA and CDR2 YSYEKL. The length of the CDR3 is 14 residues. Between the trimmed V and J ends, which lost 0 bases and 8 bases, there was a span of 13 bases.

The gene calls are TRBV2 and TRBJ1-4, with 8 bases identical to TRBD1. V lost 4 bases and J lost 7; bases outside the gene matches: 8. The CDR3 has 15 residues. Germline loops: CDR1 SNHLY, CDR2 FYNNEI. The CDR3 region has the DNA TGTGCCAGCAGTGGCAGGGGGCGCGAGGGTGAAAAACTGTTTTTT. This encodes CASSGRGREGEKLFF.

The V call is TRBV6-1, the J call TRBJ1-2; possibly TRBD1 for D (5 bases). V lost 8 bases to trimming and J lost 8 bases, with 12 bases between them. CDR1 is MNHNS, CDR2 SASEGT, per germline. This CDR3 has 11 amino acids. The CDR3 region is CASPRVRGYTF. The CDR3 nucleotides read TGTGCCAGCCCCAGGGTGAGGGGCTACACCTTC.